A selection of T cell receptor beta chains follows, all from one sample in a study of blood T cells in healthy people across ages. TCRdb itself ran the 5' RACE reads through MiXCR, one entry per CDR3 protein. In the table there are hundreds of thousands of distinct CDR3 sequences, approximately 49% of which are singletons. The sample consisted of blood. The receptors come from a woman aged 55-69 years in good health. CDR3s include the opening cysteine and the closing phenylalanine or tryptophan. The D gene is left open where the match is weak. A clone size is listed for some rows: how often the clone was seen (once, few, many), or a class if it is expanded.

len | d_gene | abundance | j_gene | v_gene | CDR3nt | CDR3aa
17 | TRBD2 | many | TRBJ2-7 | TRBV20-1 | TGCAGTGCTGAGCAGCCGCCGGGACGGGAGGGGTCCTACGAGCAGTACTTC | CSAEQPPGREGSYEQYF
17 | . | . | TRBJ2-3 | TRBV7-3 | TGTGCCAGCAGCCCCCGCGGGGCATCTCTGGGGACAGATACGCAGTATTTT | CASSPRGASLGTDTQYF
13 | . | . | TRBJ2-5 | TRBV29-1 | TGCAGCGTTGTCCAATCCGCGCAAGAGACCCAGTACTTC | CSVVQSAQETQYF
13 | . | . | TRBJ2-7 | TRBV7-3 | TGTGCCAGCAGCTTGGACGGATACAATGAGCAGTACTTC | CASSLDGYNEQYF
15 | TRBD2 | . | TRBJ2-1 | TRBV20-1 | TGCAGTGCTAGAGAGGCTAGCGGGGGGAGGAGAGAGCAGTTCTTC | CSAREASGGRREQFF
15 | TRBD2 | few | TRBJ2-7 | TRBV7-3 | TGTGCCAGCAGCTTGACTAGCGGGAGCTACAATGAGCAGTACTTC | CASSLTSGSYNEQYF
15 | . | . | TRBJ1-4 | TRBV6-2/TRBV6-3 | TGTGCCAGCAGTTCCTGGATCGGGGGCAATGAAAAACTGTTTTTT | CASSSWIGGNEKLFF
15 | TRBD1 | . | TRBJ2-3 | TRBV3-1 | TGTGCCAGCAAAACTCGACAGGGCGGCCCAGATACGCAGTATTTT | CASKTRQGGPDTQYF
14 | TRBD2 | . | TRBJ2-1 | TRBV6-8 | TGTGCCAGCAACTGGGGAGGGAACTACAATGAGCAGTTCTTC | CASNWGGNYNEQFF
11 | . | . | TRBJ2-7 | TRBV20-1 | TGCAGTGCTAGTGGGCTTAACGAGCAGTACTTC | CSASGLNEQYF
11 | . | . | TRBJ2-3 | TRBV7-3 | TGTGCCAGCAGCGTCAGCGATACGCAGTATTTT | CASSVSDTQYF
13 | . | . | TRBJ1-1 | TRBV7-3 | TGTGCCAGCAGCTCCCGGGAGAGCACTGAAGCTTTCTTT | CASSSRESTEAFF
14 | TRBD1 | . | TRBJ2-5 | TRBV7-2 | TGTGCCAGCACCTTGACAGGGGGCCAAGAGACCCAGTACTTC | CASTLTGGQETQYF
14 | TRBD2 | . | TRBJ2-3 | TRBV7-3 | TGTGCCAGCAGCTCCGGGACTAGCGGGAGCCACAGGTATTTT | CASSSGTSGSHRYF
14 | TRBD1 | . | TRBJ2-1 | TRBV29-1 | TGCAGCGTGGGCCGGGACAGATTATACAATGAGCAGTTCTTC | CSVGRDRLYNEQFF
17 | . | . | TRBJ2-7 | TRBV7-6 | TGTGTCAGCAGCTTAGGGGCTCCGGGGCAGGGAAACTACGAGCAGTACTTC | CVSSLGAPGQGNYEQYF
12 | . | . | TRBJ2-1 | TRBV20-1 | TGCAGTCAAGAACAGGTCTACAATGAGCAGTTCTTC | CSQEQVYNEQFF
15 | TRBD1 | . | TRBJ1-2 | TRBV7-3 | TGTGCCAGCAGCTTCGGGACAGGTCGTAACTATGGCTACACCTTC | CASSFGTGRNYGYTF
14 | . | few | TRBJ1-6 | TRBV20-1 | TGCAGTGCTCCCCCAGAGGGTCAGAATTCACCCCTCCACTTT | CSAPPEGQNSPLHF
14 | . | once | TRBJ1-1 | TRBV4-3 | TGCGCCAGCAGCGGGAACCATCCCTCTCGGGTTGCTTTCTTT | CASSGNHPSRVAFF
14 | TRBD1 | many | TRBJ2-7 | TRBV28 | TGTGCCAGCAGTTTAGTTGCAGGGGGCTACGAGCAGTACTTC | CASSLVAGGYEQYF
12 | . | . | TRBJ1-1 | TRBV18 | TGTGCCAGCTCACCTTCAGACCTAGGAGCTTTCTTT | CASSPSDLGAFF
13 | TRBD1 | . | TRBJ2-7 | TRBV2 | TGTGCCAGCACAGGTGGGACAGGGGGCGAGCAGTACTTC | CASTGGTGGEQYF
16 | TRBD1 | . | TRBJ2-1 | TRBV6-2/TRBV6-3 | TGTGCCAGCAGTCCTATCGAGGACAGGATTTACAATGAGCAGTTCTTC | CASSPIEDRIYNEQFF
14 | . | few | TRBJ1-2 | TRBV7-2 | TGTGCCAGCAGCGTAGGGACGTTGGACGGTGGCTACACCTTC | CASSVGTLDGGYTF
15 | . | few | TRBJ2-4 | TRBV20-1 | TGCAGTGCACTAGGCCGGGGAGTAGCCAAAAACATTCAGTACTTC | CSALGRGVAKNIQYF
14 | TRBD1 | many | TRBJ2-7 | TRBV7-2 | TGTGCCAGCAGTTTAACCGGGACAGTCTACGAGCAGTACTTC | CASSLTGTVYEQYF
16 | . | few | TRBJ1-2 | TRBV28 | TGTGCCAGCAGCCGGTTAGGAGGCCCCTCTAACTATGGCTACACCTTC | CASSRLGGPSNYGYTF
12 | TRBD2 | . | TRBJ2-3 | TRBV6-5 | TGTGCCACGCGGGAGAGGGCAGATACGCAGTATTTT | CATRERADTQYF
14 | . | . | TRBJ2-5 | TRBV20-1 | TGCAGTGCTTCCATAGCGGACCTGGGGGAGACCCAGTACTTC | CSASIADLGETQYF
13 | . | . | TRBJ1-4 | TRBV6-2/TRBV6-3 | TGTGCCAGCAAAATGAGCGCTAATGAAAAACTGTTTTTT | CASKMSANEKLFF
11 | . | . | TRBJ2-7 | TRBV6-5 | TGTGCCAGCAGCGAGGGGTACGAGCAGTGCTTC | CASSEGYEQCF
16 | TRBD2 | . | TRBJ2-2 | TRBV7-8 | TGTGCCAGCAGCCTACGACTAGCGGATAACACCGGGGAGCTGTTTTTT | CASSLRLADNTGELFF
15 | TRBD2 | . | TRBJ2-5 | TRBV7-2 | TGTGCCAGCAGCTTACCCCTAGCGGGAGGAGAGACCCAGTACTTC | CASSLPLAGGETQYF
14 | TRBD1 | . | TRBJ2-2 | TRBV15 | TGTGCCACCAGCCGGACAGGGCTGTCCGGGGAGCTGTTTTTT | CATSRTGLSGELFF
15 | TRBD2 | . | TRBJ2-1 | TRBV29-1 | TGCAGCGCATGGGGGCTAGCGGGAGGTTGGAATGAGCAGTTCTTC | CSAWGLAGGWNEQFF
14 | . | . | TRBJ2-7 | TRBV9 | TGTGCCAGCAGCGCCTCAGGGGACTACTACGAGCAGTACTTC | CASSASGDYYEQYF
17 | . | . | TRBJ2-6 | TRBV5-1 | TGCGCCAGCAGCTTAAGGGTCGTTGGCTCTGGGGCCAACGTCCTGACTTTC | CASSLRVVGSGANVLTF
15 | . | . | TRBJ2-5 | TRBV7-8 | TGTGCCAGCAGCTTAGGGGGGGGGCTCGTCGAGACCCAGTACTTC | CASSLGGGLVETQYF
16 | TRBD2 | few | TRBJ2-3 | TRBV7-9 | TGTGCCAGCAGCGTTCCCCTAGCGGGAGGTTGGGATACGCAGTATTTT | CASSVPLAGGWDTQYF
14 | TRBD1 | few | TRBJ2-7 | TRBV3-1 | TGTGCCAGCAGCCATGGACAGGGGGCCTACGAGCAGTACTTC | CASSHGQGAYEQYF
13 | . | few | TRBJ2-7 | TRBV20-1 | TGCAGCGCCCTAGCTTCAGGGCAGTACGAGCAGTACTTC | CSALASGQYEQYF
14 | . | . | TRBJ2-5 | TRBV27 | TGTGCCAGCCGACTCACAGGGTTTTGGGAGACCCAGTACTTC | CASRLTGFWETQYF
12 | . | . | TRBJ2-5 | TRBV29-1 | TGCAGCGTTTCCGGGGGGCAGGAGACCCAGTACTTC | CSVSGGQETQYF
13 | . | . | TRBJ2-1 | TRBV7-2 | TGTGCCAGCAGCTCCACTAGGGCGGCTGAGCAGTTCTTC | CASSSTRAAEQFF
15 | . | . | TRBJ2-1 | TRBV7-8 | TGTGCCAGCAGCCCCCGGACAAAAAGGGACAATGAGCAGTTCTTC | CASSPRTKRDNEQFF
13 | . | . | TRBJ2-5 | TRBV7-3 | TGTGCCAGCAGCTTAGACTTGGGAGAGACCCGGTACTTC | CASSLDLGETRYF
20 | . | once | TRBJ1-6 | TRBV4-3 | TGCGCCAGCAGCCAAGAGCAAAACTACGAGGGGATCTCCTATAATTCACCCCTCCACTTT | CASSQEQNYEGISYNSPLHF
13 | . | few | TRBJ2-7 | TRBV12-3/TRBV12-4 | TGTGCCAGCAGTCTCCAGGACGATAACGAGCAGTACTTC | CASSLQDDNEQYF
14 | . | . | TRBJ1-6 | TRBV27 | TGTGCCAGCGGTTTAAATTCGGGGACTTCACCCCTCCACTTT | CASGLNSGTSPLHF
13 | . | few | TRBJ1-5 | TRBV12-3/TRBV12-4 | TGTGCCAGCAGACCGGACCAGAATCAGCCCCAGCATTTT | CASRPDQNQPQHF
14 | TRBD1 | . | TRBJ1-2 | TRBV20-1 | TGCAGTGCTAAGGACAGGGTCTTTAACTATGGCTACACCTTC | CSAKDRVFNYGYTF
16 | . | . | TRBJ2-7 | TRBV21-1 | TGTGCCCGCAGCAAGTCTCCCAGGGGGCCCACCTTGGAGCAGTACTTC | CARSKSPRGPTLEQYF